This T cell receptor (beta chain) was identified during a study of blood T cell repertoires in COVID-19. Study-level background: The samples span acute and convalescent COVID-19 from the United States, Italy and Spain.

V was shortened by 5 bases and J by 0 bases, with 14 bases between the two germline ends. The CDR3 is 15 amino acids. Germline V CDR1 and CDR2: GTSNPN, SVGIG (reference sequence). Profiled with immunoSEQ multiplex PCR; TCRdb holds only in-frame clones, not every one. This table has 150,000 to 200,000 clones, about 85% appearing once. This TCR was sampled from a man aged 40-50 years with acute or convalescent COVID-19. This chain joins TRBV30 and TRBJ1-5; no firm D call. Specimen: peripheral blood. This CDR3 is CAWGDGSNSNQPQHF. The CDR3 nucleotides are TGTGCCTGGGGCGACGGGTCCAATAGCAATCAGCCCCAGCATTTT. Drawing the rest from reference TRBV30 and TRBJ1-5, the complete variable domain is SQTIHQWPATLVQPVGSPLSLECTVEGTSNPNLYWYRQAAGRGLQLLFYSVGIGQISSEVPQNLSASRPQDRQFILSSKKLLLSDSGFYLCAWGDGSNSNQPQHFGDGTRLSIL.